The 24 T cell receptor beta chains reported below all come from one sample, sequenced in a study of blood T cell repertoires in COVID-19 (dated by TCRdb to 2018 to 2021). Preparation of the library involved the immunoSEQ multiplex PCR assay. This immuneACCESS table, as held by TCRdb, lists in-frame sequences with V and J called but not all clones. Of the missing ones, under half trace to an unresolved V gene in checked studies; the others have no known cause. The sample contains over 200,000 clones, more than 70% of them found a single time. The ten largest clones capture roughly 5.7% of the sample. The sequenced material came from peripheral blood. These receptors all stem from a man older than 75 with acute or convalescent COVID-19.

This chain connects TRBV9 to TRBJ2-5, with D possibly TRBD2 on 5 matching bases. Germline V lookup: CDR1 SGDLS, CDR2 YYNGEE. The CDR3 covers 15 residues. With 0 bases removed from V and 0 bases from J, the gap between germline ends came to 9 bases. CDR3 amino acids: CASSVASGDQETQYF. For the CDR3, the DNA is TGTGCCAGCAGCGTAGCGTCCGGGGACCAAGAGACCCAGTACTTC.

The chain carries TRBV28 and TRBJ2-7, with 7 bases that match TRBD1. Germline assignment: CDR1 MDHEN and CDR2 SYDVKM. V shed 6 bases and J 3 bases; nucleotides not matched to a gene: 5. The CDR3 covers 13 residues. The CDR3 sequence is CASRGTANYEQYF. The CDR3 DNA reads TGTGCCAGCAGAGGGACAGCTAACTACGAGCAGTACTTC.

The chain links TRBV9 to TRBJ1-4; TRBD1 aligns across 7 bases. Germline lookup yields CDR1 SGDLS and CDR2 YYNGEE. Trimming cost V 4 bases and J 0 bases; bases outside gene matches: 9. The CDR3 runs 17 residues. The CDR3, as DNA: TGTGCCAGCAGCCCATTTAGGGGGCAAGCAACTAATGAAAAACTGTTTTTT. Amino acid sequence: CASSPFRGQATNEKLFF.

This sequence joins TRBV19 and TRBJ1-5, with D perhaps matching TRBD1 (6 bases). Trimming removed 6 bases from V and 2 bases from J, with 20 bases in between. The CDR3 has 17 residues. The germline V gene has CDR1 LNHDA and CDR2 SQIVND (reference sequence). The CDR3 protein is CASSPGQGRLGNQPQHF. CDR3 sequence (DNA): TGTGCCAGTAGCCCAGGGCAGGGGCGGCTTGGCAATCAGCCCCAGCATTTT.

The chain recombines TRBV29-1 with TRBJ2-2, with a possible D match to TRBD2 (5 bases). Trimming removed 2 bases from V and 2 bases from J, with 12 bases in between. Looked up from germline, CDR1 is SQVTM and CDR2 is ANQGSEA. This CDR3 has 15 amino acids. As DNA, the CDR3 is TGCAGCGTTGAAAATCGGGGTTTCAACACCGGGGAGCTGTTTTTT. It specifies CSVENRGFNTGELFF.

The V call is TRBV6-1, the J call TRBJ2-2, with 8 bases matching TRBD2. The CDR3 contains 15 residues. Germline CDR1 is MNHNS and CDR2 is SASEGT. The junction had 5 bases not matched to a gene; V was cut back by 2 bases and J by 6 bases. In DNA form, the CDR3 reads TGTGCCAGCAGTGAACTAGCGGGCCCCGCCGGGGAGCTGTTTTTT. It specifies CASSELAGPAGELFF.

This rearrangement joins TRBV19 to TRBJ2-3; the match to TRBD1 covers 10 bases. V lost 7 bases to trimming and J lost 4 bases; unmatched junction nucleotides: 14. Germline loops: CDR1 LNHDA, CDR2 SQIVND (reference sequence). The CDR3 length is 17 residues. This CDR3 is CASTPPKGQGYPDTQYF. The CDR3, as DNA: TGTGCCAGTACCCCCCCGAAGGGACAGGGGTATCCAGATACGCAGTATTTT.

This chain joins TRBV5-1 and TRBJ2-3; 8 bases are a match to TRBD1. Trimming took 1 base from V and 2 from J; bases not matched to a gene: 12. CDR1 SGHRS and CDR2 YFSETQ come from the germline V gene. The CDR3 contains 18 residues. As DNA, the CDR3 is TGCGCCAGCAGCTTGCGACGTACCGACAGGGGCCCCACAGATACGCAGTATTTT. Its protein product is CASSLRRTDRGPTDTQYF.

J is TRBJ1-1 and V is TRBV6-5; possibly TRBD1 for D (5 bases). The V gene's germline CDR1 is MNHEY and CDR2 SVGAGI. The CDR3 is made up of 13 amino acids. Trimming left V 6 bases short and J 5 bases short, with 13 bases between. Here the CDR3 reads CASRDAGGTEAFF. In nucleotides, the CDR3 is TGTGCCAGCAGGGATGCCGGGGGGACTGAAGCTTTCTTT.

This chain joins TRBV5-5 and TRBJ1-5; possibly TRBD1 for D (6 bases). Germline CDR1 is SGHKS and CDR2 is YYEKEE (reference sequence). V was pared by 2 bases and J by 1 base, with 10 bases between. The CDR3 consists of 15 residues. The CDR3 DNA is TGTGCCAGCAGCTTTCAAAGGGGGAGCAATCAGCCCCAGCATTTT. Its translation is CASSFQRGSNQPQHF.

In this sample, this clone turned up a few times. The genes are TRBV5-4 and TRBJ1-6, with TRBD1 identical over 7 bases. The CDR3 has 16 amino acids. Germline V CDR1 and CDR2: SGHNT, YYREEE (reference sequence). The junction had 15 bases not matched to a gene; V was cut back by 4 bases and J by 11 bases. In DNA form, the CDR3 reads TGTGCCAGCAGCGACTCGACAGGGTCTCGGAGTCCACCCCTCCACTTT. Amino acids: CASSDSTGSRSPPLHF.

The V call is TRBV5-1, the J call TRBJ2-7, with 9 bases that match TRBD2. J was trimmed by 4 bases and V by 1 base; bases with no gene match: 3. CDR3 length: 14 residues. The germline gives CDR1 SGHRS, CDR2 YFSETQ. The CDR3 region has the DNA TGCGCCAGCAGCTTGCGCGGGGGGGCGTACGAGCAGTACTTC. Translation gives CASSLRGGAYEQYF.

The chain recombines TRBV11-3 with TRBJ2-3; TRBD2 is a possible D gene (6 bases). Between the trimmed V and J ends, which lost 1 base and 0 bases, there was a span of 11 bases. Germline loops: CDR1 SGHNT, CDR2 YENEEA. This CDR3 is built from 16 residues. The CDR3 reads CASSLVGGTSTDTQYF. The CDR3 DNA reads TGTGCCAGCAGCTTAGTCGGCGGGACTAGCACAGATACGCAGTATTTT.

The V and J genes are TRBV15 and TRBJ1-5; D gene uncertain. The V end was cut by 0 bases, the J end by 6 bases, with 6 bases between. CDR3 length equals 13 residues. CDR1 is LNHNV and CDR2 is YYDKDF in the germline V gene (reference sequence). This chain's CDR3 is CATSREEAQPQHF. The DNA for the CDR3 is TGTGCCACCAGCAGAGAGGAGGCTCAGCCCCAGCATTTT.

This chain uses TRBV7-6 with TRBJ2-1; D not resolved. There are 13 residues in the CDR3. CDR1 and CDR2 from the germline V gene are SGHVS and FNYEAQ. V shed 1 base and J shed 11 bases, with 12 bases lying between them. CDR3 in DNA: TGTGCCAGCAGCTTAGGGTATGCTAAGAAGCAGTTCTTC. Translating it yields CASSLGYAKKQFF.

The V gene is TRBV19, the J gene TRBJ2-2, with 8 nucleotides matching TRBD1. The germline CDR1 and CDR2 sequences are LNHDA and SQIVND (reference sequence). Trimming cost V 4 bases and J 4 bases; bases outside gene matches: 11. The CDR3 is 17 residues long. The CDR3 here is CASSSGTGGSGTGELFF. The CDR3 coding sequence is TGTGCCAGTAGTAGTGGGACAGGAGGCTCCGGCACCGGGGAGCTGTTTTTT.

The chain combines TRBV7-2 with TRBJ2-5, with 9 bases identical to TRBD2. The V segment lost 1 base and the J segment 4 bases; nucleotides outside the gene matches: 10. Germline assignment: CDR1 SGHTA and CDR2 FQGNSA. This CDR3 comprises 17 residues. The CDR3 DNA is TGTGCCAGCAGCTTAGGGAGGAGTAGCGGGGGAGGAGAGACCCAGTACTTC. As protein: CASSLGRSSGGGETQYF.

The gene calls are TRBV7-9 and TRBJ1-5; a possible D gene is TRBD1 (6 bases). Germline V lookup: CDR1 SEHNR, CDR2 FQNEAQ (reference sequence). The CDR3 is made up of 15 amino acids. The V and J ends lost 4 bases and 6 bases respectively, with 16 bases between them. CDR3 in amino acids: CASSSSDRQRQPQHF. The CDR3 nucleotides are TGTGCCAGCAGCTCAAGCGACAGGCAGCGTCAGCCCCAGCATTTT.

J is TRBJ2-7 and V is TRBV18; no definite D call. From germline, CDR1 is KGHSH and CDR2 LQKENI. The ends were cut back, 3 bases at V and 5 bases at J, with 17 bases in the middle. The CDR3 is made up of 15 amino acids. Here the CDR3 DNA reads TGTGCCAGCTCACCTGTGAATGAGGTCGTCCACGAGCAGTACTTC. Translated: CASSPVNEVVHEQYF.

This clone was detected a few times. The V call is TRBV27, the J call TRBJ2-1, with 9 bases lining up with TRBD1. CDR1 and CDR2 from the germline V gene are MNHEY and SMNVEV (reference sequence). With V trimmed by 5 bases and J by 6 bases, 8 bases remained unmatched. The CDR3 runs 15 residues. CDR3 DNA: TGTGCCAGCAGTCTCCGGGACAGGGTGGGCAATGAGCAGTTCTTC. Translating it yields CASSLRDRVGNEQFF.

The chain is built from TRBV5-1 and TRBJ2-7; TRBD2 matches 7 bases. The CDR3 length is 14 residues. Germline CDR1 SGHRS, CDR2 YFSETQ. With 4 bases clipped from V and 3 bases from J, the junction kept 7 bases outside the gene matches. The CDR3 is CASSISGLGYEQYF. CDR3 sequence (DNA): TGCGCCAGCAGCATTAGCGGGCTAGGCTACGAGCAGTACTTC.

This clone showed up just once. The chain is built from TRBV5-1 and TRBJ1-4; no definite D call. The CDR3 extends over 15 amino acids. The V end lost 3 bases, the J end lost 0 bases, and 9 bases lay between the germline ends. CDR1 and CDR2 from the germline V gene are SGHRS and YFSETQ. CDR3 region: CASSWEGATNEKLFF. CDR3 DNA sequence: TGCGCCAGCAGCTGGGAGGGTGCAACTAATGAAAAACTGTTTTTT.

This chain joins TRBV28 and TRBJ2-3, with 8 bases that match TRBD1. V was pared by 6 bases and J by 5 bases, with 10 bases of the junction left unmatched. This CDR3 comprises 15 residues. CDR1 and CDR2 (germline): MDHEN, SYDVKM. The DNA for the CDR3 is TGTGCCAGCAGCAATCAGGGGGCTGCTGGAGATACGCAGTATTTT. It is translated as CASSNQGAAGDTQYF.

The V and J genes are TRBV30 and TRBJ2-7; TRBD1 agrees at 8 bases. The V and J ends lost 0 bases and 3 bases, in that order; junction bases with no gene match: 1. Germline loops: CDR1 GTSNPN, CDR2 SVGIG (reference sequence). CDR3 size: 13 residues. The CDR3, as DNA: TGTGCCTGGAGTGTAACAGGGGGCTACGAGCAGTACTTC. Residues: CAWSVTGGYEQYF.